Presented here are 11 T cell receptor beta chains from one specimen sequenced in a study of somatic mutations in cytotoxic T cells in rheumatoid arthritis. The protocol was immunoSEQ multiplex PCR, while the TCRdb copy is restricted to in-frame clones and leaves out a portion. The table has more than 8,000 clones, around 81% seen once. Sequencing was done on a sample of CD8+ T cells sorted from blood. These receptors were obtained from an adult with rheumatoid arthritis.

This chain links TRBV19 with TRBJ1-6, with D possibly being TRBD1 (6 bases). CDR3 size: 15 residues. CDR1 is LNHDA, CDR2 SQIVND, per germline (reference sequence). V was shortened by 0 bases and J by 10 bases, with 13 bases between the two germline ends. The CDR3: CASSIDGDKRSPLHF. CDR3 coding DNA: TGTGCCAGTAGTATAGATGGGGACAAACGGTCACCCCTCCACTTT.

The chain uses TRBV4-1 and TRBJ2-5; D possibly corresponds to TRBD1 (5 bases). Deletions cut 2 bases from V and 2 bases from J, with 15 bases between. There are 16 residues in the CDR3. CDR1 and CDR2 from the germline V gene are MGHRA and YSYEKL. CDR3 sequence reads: CASSQRTDRRQETQYF. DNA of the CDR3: TGCGCCAGCAGCCAACGCACTGACAGACGACAAGAGACCCAGTACTTC.

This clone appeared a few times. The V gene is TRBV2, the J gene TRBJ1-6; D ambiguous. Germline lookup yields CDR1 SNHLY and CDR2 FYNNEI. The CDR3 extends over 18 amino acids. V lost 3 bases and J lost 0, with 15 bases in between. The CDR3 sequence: CASSDEAPGSSYNSPLHF. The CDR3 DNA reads TGTGCCAGCAGTGATGAGGCCCCGGGGAGCTCCTATAATTCACCCCTCCACTTT.

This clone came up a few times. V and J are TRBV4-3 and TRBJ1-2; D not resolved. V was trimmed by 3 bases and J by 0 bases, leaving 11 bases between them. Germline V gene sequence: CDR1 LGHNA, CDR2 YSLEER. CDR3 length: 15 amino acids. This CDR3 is CASSQSGGANYGYTF. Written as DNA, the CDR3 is TGCGCCAGCAGCCAGTCGGGCGGGGCTAACTATGGCTACACCTTC.

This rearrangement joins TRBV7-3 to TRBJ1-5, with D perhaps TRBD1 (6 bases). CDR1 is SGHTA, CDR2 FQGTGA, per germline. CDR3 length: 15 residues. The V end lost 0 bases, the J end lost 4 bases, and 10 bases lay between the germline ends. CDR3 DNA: TGTGCCAGCAGCTTAACGGGGGCAGCTAATCAGCCCCAGCATTTT. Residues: CASSLTGAANQPQHF.

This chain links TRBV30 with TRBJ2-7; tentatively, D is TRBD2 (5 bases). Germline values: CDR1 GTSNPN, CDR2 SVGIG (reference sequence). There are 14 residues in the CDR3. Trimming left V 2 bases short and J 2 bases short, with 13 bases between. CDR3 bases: TGTGCCTGGAGTACCGGGATACACGCCTACGAGCAGTACTTC. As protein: CAWSTGIHAYEQYF.

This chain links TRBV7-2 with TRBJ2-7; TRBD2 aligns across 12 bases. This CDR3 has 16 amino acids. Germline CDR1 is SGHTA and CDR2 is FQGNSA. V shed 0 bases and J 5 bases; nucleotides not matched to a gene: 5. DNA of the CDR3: TGTGCCAGCAGCTTAGCCCCACTAGCGGGGGGCCACGAGCAGTACTTC. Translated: CASSLAPLAGGHEQYF.

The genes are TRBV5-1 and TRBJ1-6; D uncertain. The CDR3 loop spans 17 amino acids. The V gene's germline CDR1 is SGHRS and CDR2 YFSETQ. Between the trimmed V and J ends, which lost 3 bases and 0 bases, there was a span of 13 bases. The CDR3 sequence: CASSSVAPSSYNSPLHF. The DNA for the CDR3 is TGCGCCAGCAGCTCTGTGGCACCCAGCTCCTATAATTCACCCCTCCACTTT.

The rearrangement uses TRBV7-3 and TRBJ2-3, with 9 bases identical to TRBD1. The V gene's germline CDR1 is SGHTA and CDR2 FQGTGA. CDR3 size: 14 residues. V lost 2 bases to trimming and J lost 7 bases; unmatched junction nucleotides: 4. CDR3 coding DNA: TGTGCCAGCAGCTTAGGGACAGGGATGAATACGCAGTATTTT. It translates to CASSLGTGMNTQYF. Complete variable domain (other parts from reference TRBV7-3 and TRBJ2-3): GAGVSQTPSNKVTEKGKYVELRCDPISGHTALYWYRQSLGQGPEFLIYFQGTGAADDSGLPNDRFFAVRPEGSVSTLKIQRTERGDSAVYLCASSLGTGMNTQYFGPGTRLTVL.

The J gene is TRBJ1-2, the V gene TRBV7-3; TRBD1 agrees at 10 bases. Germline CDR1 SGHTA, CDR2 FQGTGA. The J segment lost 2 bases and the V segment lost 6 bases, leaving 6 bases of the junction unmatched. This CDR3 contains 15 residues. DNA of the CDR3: TGTGCCAGCAGTAGTGACAGGGGGCCCAACTATGGCTACACCTTC. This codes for CASSSDRGPNYGYTF.

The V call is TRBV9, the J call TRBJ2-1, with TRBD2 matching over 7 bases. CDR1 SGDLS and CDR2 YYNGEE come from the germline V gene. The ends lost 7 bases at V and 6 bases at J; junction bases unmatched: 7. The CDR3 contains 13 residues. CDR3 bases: TGTGCCAGCGGGGAGGGGTGGGCCAATGAGCAGTTCTTC. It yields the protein CASGEGWANEQFF.